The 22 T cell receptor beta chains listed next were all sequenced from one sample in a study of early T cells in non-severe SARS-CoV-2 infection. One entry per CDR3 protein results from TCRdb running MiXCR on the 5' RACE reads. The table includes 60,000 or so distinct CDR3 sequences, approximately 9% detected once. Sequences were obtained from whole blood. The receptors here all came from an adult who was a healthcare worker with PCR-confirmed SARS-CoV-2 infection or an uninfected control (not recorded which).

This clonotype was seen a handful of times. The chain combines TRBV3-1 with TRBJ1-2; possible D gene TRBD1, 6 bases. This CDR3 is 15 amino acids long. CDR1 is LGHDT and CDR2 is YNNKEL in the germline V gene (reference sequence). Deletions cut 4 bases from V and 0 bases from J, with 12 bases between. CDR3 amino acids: CASSPDSDANYGYTF. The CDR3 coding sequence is TGTGCCAGCAGCCCGGACAGCGATGCTAACTATGGCTACACCTTC.

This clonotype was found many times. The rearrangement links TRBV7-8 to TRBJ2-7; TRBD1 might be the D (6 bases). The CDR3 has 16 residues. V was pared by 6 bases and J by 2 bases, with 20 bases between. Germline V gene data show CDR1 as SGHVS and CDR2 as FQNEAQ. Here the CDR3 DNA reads TGTGCCAGCAGTTACTTCCGGGACAAGGGAACCTACGAGCAGTACTTC. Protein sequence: CASSYFRDKGTYEQYF.

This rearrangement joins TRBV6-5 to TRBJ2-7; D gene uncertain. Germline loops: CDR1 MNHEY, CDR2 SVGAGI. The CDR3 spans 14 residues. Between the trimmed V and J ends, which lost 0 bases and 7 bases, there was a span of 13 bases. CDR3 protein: CASSYSLTFGEQYF. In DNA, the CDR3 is TGTGCCAGCAGTTACTCTCTCACGTTTGGGGAGCAGTACTTC.

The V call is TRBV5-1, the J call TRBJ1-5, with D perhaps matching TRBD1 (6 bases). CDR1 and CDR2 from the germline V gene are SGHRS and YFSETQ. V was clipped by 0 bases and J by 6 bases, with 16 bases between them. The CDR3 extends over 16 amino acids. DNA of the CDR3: TGCGCCAGCAGCTTGGGGTCCGGGGGCGAGACTCAGCCCCAGCATTTT. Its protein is CASSLGSGGETQPQHF.

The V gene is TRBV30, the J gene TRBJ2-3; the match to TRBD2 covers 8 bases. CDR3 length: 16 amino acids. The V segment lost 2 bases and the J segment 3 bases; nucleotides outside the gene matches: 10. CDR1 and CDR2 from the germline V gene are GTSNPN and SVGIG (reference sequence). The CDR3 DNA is TGTGCCTGGAGTCCCGGGACTAGTGCCATGACAGATACGCAGTATTTT. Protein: CAWSPGTSAMTDTQYF.

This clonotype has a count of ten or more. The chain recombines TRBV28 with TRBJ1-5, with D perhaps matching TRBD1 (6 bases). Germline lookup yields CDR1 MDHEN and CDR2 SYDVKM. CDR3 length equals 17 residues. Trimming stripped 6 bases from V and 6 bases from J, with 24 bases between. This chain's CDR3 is CASSRSMGGLGTQPQHF. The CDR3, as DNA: TGTGCCAGCAGCCGGTCCATGGGGGGGCTCGGCACTCAGCCCCAGCATTTT. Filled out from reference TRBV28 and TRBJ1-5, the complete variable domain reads DVKVTQSSRYLVKRTGEKVFLECVQDMDHENMFWYRQDPGLGLRLIYFSYDVKMKEKGDIPEGYSVSREKKERFSLILESASTNQTSMYLCASSRSMGGLGTQPQHFGDGTRLSIL.

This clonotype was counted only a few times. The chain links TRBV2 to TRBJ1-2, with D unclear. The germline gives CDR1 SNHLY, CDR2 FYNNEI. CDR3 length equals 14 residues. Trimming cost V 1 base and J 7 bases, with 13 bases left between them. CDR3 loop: CASSEVQQVSGYTF. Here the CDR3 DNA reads TGTGCCAGCAGTGAAGTACAGCAGGTCTCTGGCTACACCTTC.

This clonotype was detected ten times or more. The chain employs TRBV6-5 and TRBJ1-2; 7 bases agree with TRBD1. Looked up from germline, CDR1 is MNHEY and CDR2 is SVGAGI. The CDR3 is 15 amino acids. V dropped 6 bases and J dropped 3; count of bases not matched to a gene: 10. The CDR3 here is CASRYLPGQDYGYTF. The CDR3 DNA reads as TGTGCCAGCAGGTACCTCCCCGGACAGGACTATGGCTACACCTTC.

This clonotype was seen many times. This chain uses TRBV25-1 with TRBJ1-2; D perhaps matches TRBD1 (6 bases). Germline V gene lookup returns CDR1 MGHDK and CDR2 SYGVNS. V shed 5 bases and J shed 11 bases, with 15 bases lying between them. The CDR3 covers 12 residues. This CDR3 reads CASSFSGEGYTF. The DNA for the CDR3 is TGTGCCAGCAGTTTTTCAGGGGAAGGGTACACCTTC.

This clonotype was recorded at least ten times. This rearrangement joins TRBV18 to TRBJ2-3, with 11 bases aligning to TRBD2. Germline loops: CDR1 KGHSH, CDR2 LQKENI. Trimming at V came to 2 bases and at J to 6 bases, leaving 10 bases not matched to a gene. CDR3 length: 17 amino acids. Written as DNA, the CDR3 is TGTGCCAGCTCACCATTCACTAGCGGGAGCCTGGGGGATACGCAGTATTTT. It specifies CASSPFTSGSLGDTQYF.

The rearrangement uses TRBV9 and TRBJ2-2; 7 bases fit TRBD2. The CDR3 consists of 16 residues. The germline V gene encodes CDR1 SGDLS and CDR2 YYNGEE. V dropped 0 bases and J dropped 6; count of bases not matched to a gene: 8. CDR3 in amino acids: CASSVGGLGVSGELFF. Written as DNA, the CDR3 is TGTGCCAGCAGCGTAGGCGGACTAGGAGTGTCCGGGGAGCTGTTTTTT.

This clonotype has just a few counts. The CDR3 reads CASKGQEYSYEQYF. The DNA for the CDR3 is TGTGCCAGTAAAGGACAGGAATACTCCTACGAGCAGTACTTC. The rearrangement joins TRBV27 to TRBJ2-7; 7 bases align to TRBD1. CDR3 length: 14 residues. Looked up from germline, CDR1 is MNHEY and CDR2 is SMNVEV (reference sequence). Unmatched junction bases numbered 8, after V lost 9 bases and J lost 0 bases.

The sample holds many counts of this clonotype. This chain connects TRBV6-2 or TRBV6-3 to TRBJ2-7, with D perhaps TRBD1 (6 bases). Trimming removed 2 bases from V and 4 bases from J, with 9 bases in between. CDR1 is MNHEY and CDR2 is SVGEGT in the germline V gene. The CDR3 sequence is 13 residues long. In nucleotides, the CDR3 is TGTGCCAGCAGTTACACCAGGGGATACGAGCAGTACTTC. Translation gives CASSYTRGYEQYF.

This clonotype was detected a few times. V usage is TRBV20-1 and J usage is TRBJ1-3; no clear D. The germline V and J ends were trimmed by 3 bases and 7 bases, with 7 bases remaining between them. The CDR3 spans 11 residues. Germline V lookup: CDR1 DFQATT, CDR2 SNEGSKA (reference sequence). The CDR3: CSARSANTIYF. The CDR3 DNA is TGCAGTGCTAGGTCTGCGAACACCATATATTTT.

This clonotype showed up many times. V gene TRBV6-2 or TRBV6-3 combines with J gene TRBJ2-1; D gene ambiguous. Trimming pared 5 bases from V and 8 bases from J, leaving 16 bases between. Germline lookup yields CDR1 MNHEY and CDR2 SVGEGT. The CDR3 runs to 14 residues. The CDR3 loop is CASSQDAYVYEQFF. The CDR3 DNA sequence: TGTGCCAGCAGTCAAGACGCCTATGTATATGAGCAGTTCTTC.

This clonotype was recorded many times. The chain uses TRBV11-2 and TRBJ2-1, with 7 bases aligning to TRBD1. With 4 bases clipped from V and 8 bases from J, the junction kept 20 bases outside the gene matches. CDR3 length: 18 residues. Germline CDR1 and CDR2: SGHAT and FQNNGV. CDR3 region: CASSSIKSRQGEVYEQFF. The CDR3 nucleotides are TGTGCCAGCAGCTCTATAAAGTCTCGACAGGGAGAGGTCTATGAGCAGTTCTTC.

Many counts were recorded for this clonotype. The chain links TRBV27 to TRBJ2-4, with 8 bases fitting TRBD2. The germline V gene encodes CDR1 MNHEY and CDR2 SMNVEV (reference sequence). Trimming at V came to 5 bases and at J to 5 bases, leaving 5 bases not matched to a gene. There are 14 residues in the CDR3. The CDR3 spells CASSPLAGQNIQYF. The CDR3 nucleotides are TGTGCCAGCAGTCCCTTAGCGGGACAAAACATTCAGTACTTC.

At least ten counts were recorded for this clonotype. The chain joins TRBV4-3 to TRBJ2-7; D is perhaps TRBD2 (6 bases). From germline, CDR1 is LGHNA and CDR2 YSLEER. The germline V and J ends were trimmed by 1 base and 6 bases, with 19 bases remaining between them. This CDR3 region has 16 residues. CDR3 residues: CASSQVWRGWESEQYF. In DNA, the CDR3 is TGCGCCAGCAGCCAAGTCTGGAGGGGCTGGGAGAGCGAGCAGTACTTC.

In nucleotides, the CDR3 is TGTGCCAGCAGTTCGATCGAAAGGGTCCACTACGAGCAGTACTTC. It encodes CASSSIERVHYEQYF. This chain links TRBV28 with TRBJ2-7; no firm D call. The CDR3 spans 15 residues. Trimming shortened V by 4 bases and J by 3 bases, and 16 bases separated the two germline ends. CDR1 and CDR2 from the germline V gene are MDHEN and SYDVKM.

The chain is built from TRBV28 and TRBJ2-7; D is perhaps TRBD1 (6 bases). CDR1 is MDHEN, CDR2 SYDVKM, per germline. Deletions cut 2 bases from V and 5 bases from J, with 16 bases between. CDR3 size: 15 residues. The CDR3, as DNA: TGTGCCAGCAGTTTACCCCTTCAGGGGCACCACGAGCAGTACTTC. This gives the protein CASSLPLQGHHEQYF.

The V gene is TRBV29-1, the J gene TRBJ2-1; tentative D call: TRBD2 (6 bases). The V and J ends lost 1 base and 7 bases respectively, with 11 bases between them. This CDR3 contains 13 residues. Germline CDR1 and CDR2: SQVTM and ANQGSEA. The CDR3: CSVEGIGGNEQFF. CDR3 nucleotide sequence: TGCAGCGTTGAAGGCATCGGGGGAAATGAGCAGTTCTTC.

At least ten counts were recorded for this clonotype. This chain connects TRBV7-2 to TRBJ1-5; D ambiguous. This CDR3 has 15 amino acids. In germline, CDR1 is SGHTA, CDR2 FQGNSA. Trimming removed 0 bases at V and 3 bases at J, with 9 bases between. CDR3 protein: CASSLAVNNNQPQHF. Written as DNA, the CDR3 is TGTGCCAGCAGCTTAGCCGTAAACAACAATCAGCCCCAGCATTTT.